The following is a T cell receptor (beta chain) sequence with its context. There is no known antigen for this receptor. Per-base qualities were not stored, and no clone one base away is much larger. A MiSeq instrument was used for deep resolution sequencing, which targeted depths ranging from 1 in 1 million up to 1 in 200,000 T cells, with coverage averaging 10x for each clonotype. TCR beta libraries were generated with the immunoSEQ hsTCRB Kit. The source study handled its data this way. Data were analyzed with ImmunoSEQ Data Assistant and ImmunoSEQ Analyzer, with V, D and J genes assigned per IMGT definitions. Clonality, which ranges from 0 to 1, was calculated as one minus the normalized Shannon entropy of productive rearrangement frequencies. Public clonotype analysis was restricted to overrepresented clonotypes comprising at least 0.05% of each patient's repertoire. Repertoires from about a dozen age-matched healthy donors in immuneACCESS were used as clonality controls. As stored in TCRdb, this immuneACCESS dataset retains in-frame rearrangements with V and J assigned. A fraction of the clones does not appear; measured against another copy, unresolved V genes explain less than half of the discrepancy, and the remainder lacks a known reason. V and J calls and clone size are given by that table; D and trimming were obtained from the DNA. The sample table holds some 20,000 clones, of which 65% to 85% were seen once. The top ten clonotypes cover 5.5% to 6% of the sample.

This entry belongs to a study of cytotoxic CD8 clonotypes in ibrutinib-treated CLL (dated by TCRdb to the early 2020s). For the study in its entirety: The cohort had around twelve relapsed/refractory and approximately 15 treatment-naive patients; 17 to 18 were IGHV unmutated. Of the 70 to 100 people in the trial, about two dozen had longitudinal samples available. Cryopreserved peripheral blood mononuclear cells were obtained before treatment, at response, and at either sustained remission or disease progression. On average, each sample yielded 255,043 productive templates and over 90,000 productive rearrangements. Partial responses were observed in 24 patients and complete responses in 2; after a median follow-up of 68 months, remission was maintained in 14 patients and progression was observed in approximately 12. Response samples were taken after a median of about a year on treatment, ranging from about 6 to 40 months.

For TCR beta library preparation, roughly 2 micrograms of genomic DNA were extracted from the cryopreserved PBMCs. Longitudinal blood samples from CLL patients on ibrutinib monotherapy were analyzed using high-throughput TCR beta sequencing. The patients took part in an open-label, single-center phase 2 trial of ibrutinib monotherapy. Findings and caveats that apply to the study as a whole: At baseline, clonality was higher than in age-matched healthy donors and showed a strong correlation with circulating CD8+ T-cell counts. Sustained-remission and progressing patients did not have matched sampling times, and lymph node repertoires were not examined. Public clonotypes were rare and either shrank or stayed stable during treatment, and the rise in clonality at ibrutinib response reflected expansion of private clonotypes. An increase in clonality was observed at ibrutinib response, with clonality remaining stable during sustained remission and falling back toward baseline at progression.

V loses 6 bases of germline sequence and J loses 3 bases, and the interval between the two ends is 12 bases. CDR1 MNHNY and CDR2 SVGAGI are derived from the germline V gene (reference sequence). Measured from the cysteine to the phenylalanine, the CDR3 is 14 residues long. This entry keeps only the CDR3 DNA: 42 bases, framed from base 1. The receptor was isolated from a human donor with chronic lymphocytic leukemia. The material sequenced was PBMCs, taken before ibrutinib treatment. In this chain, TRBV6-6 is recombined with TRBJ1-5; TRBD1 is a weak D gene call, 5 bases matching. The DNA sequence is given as TGTGCCAGCAGAGGGCAGGGCTACAATCAGCCCCAGCATTTT. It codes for CASRGQGYNQPQHF.